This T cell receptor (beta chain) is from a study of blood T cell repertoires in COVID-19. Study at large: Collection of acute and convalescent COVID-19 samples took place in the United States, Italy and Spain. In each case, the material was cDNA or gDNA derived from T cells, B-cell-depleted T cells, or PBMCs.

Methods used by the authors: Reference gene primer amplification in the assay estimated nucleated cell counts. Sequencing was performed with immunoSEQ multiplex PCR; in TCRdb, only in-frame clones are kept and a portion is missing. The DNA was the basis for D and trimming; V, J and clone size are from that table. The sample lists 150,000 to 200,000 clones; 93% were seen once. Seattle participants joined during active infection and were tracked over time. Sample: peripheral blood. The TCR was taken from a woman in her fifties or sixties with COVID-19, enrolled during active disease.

CDR3 amino acids: CASTPTSGRGATQYF. The CDR3 DNA sequence: TGTGCCAGCACCCCGACTAGCGGGAGAGGTGCGACCCAGTACTTC. V usage is TRBV6-2 or TRBV6-3 and J usage is TRBJ2-5, with TRBD2 matching 12 bases. The germline V gene has CDR1 MNHEY and CDR2 SVGEGT. The CDR3 extends over 15 amino acids. V trimming: 7 bases; J trimming: 7 bases; junction bases outside the gene matches: 10.